Each of the 19 T cell receptor beta chains below was sequenced from the same sample in a study of T-cell reconstitution after alpha-beta-depleted transplantation in children. TCRbeta library preparation incorporated unique molecular identifiers. TCRdb re-derived calls from the PCR reads in MiXCR, one entry per CDR3 protein. The data hold 250,000 to 400,000 distinct CDR3 sequences, with approximately 20% observed a single time. Sequences were derived from PBMCs, mostly from graft donor cells, sampled 180 days after TCRalphabeta/CD19-depleted stem cell transplant. Receptors originate from a male patient between 5 and 17 years old who had a stem cell transplant for acute lymphoblastic leukemia, so the T cells may come from the graft donor.

This chain connects TRBV7-3 to TRBJ2-1; perhaps D is TRBD1 or TRBD2 (5 bases each). The CDR3 extends over 14 amino acids. The ends were cut back, 2 bases at V and 12 bases at J, with 17 bases in the middle. Looked up from germline, CDR1 is SGHTA and CDR2 is FQGTGA. CDR3 in amino acids: CASSLGPGQGTQFF. The CDR3 DNA reads TGTGCCAGCAGCTTAGGCCCGGGGCAGGGAACGCAGTTCTTC. Using reference TRBV7-3 and TRBJ2-1 for the parts outside the CDR3, the full variable domain is GAGVSQTPSNKVTEKGKYVELRCDPISGHTALYWYRQSLGQGPEFLIYFQGTGAADDSGLPNDRFFAVRPEGSVSTLKIQRTERGDSAVYLCASSLGPGQGTQFFGPGTRLTVL.

This clonotype was detected many times. This chain uses TRBV7-2 with TRBJ2-1; D possibly corresponds to TRBD1 (5 bases). Germline CDR1 and CDR2: SGHTA and FQGNSA. This CDR3 has 14 amino acids. V lost 1 base, J lost 6 bases, and 10 bases lay in between. CDR3 amino acids: CASSLGITGNEQFF. DNA of the CDR3: TGTGCCAGCAGCTTAGGGATAACAGGCAATGAGCAGTTCTTC.

The chain recombines TRBV20-1 with TRBJ2-3; 7 nucleotides align to TRBD2. V was clipped by 5 bases and J by 4 bases; unmatched bases: 12. CDR3 size: 15 residues. Germline V gene lookup returns CDR1 DFQATT and CDR2 SNEGSKA (reference sequence). The CDR3 DNA is TGCAGTGCTGGAGCATGGGGGAGGGCCGCAGATACGCAGTATTTT. It codes for CSAGAWGRAADTQYF.

Ten or more counts support this clonotype. V gene TRBV12-3 or TRBV12-4 combines with J gene TRBJ2-5; D remains unclear. The CDR3 contains 11 residues. Trimming removed 2 bases at V and 7 bases at J, with 5 bases between. The CDR3 loop is CASSLRGTQYF. The CDR3 DNA sequence: TGTGCCAGCAGTTTACGAGGGACCCAGTACTTC.

This clonotype was seen a handful of times. The genes are TRBV3-1 and TRBJ2-3; 8 positions agree with TRBD1. Germline trimming cut 6 bases from V and 3 bases from J; bases unmatched to any gene: 20. Germline lookup yields CDR1 LGHDT and CDR2 YNNKEL (reference sequence). The CDR3 spans 19 residues. Here the CDR3 DNA reads TGTGCCAGCAGTTTGGACGGACAGGGAGCTCGTCCTAGTACAGATACGCAGTATTTT. This translates into CASSLDGQGARPSTDTQYF.

This chain connects TRBV5-1 to TRBJ2-7; 12 bases are a match to TRBD2. This CDR3 has 17 residues. Germline values: CDR1 SGHRS, CDR2 YFSETQ. V shed 0 bases and J 4 bases; nucleotides not matched to a gene: 8. CDR3 in amino acids: CASSLVATSGRAYEQYF. The CDR3, as DNA: TGCGCCAGCAGCTTGGTTGCGACTAGCGGGAGAGCATACGAGCAGTACTTC.

J is TRBJ2-1 and V is TRBV20-1, with 9 bases matching TRBD2. The CDR3 has 14 amino acids. The germline CDR1 and CDR2 sequences are DFQATT and SNEGSKA (reference sequence). V shed 8 bases, J shed 7 bases, and the junction held 12 bases outside the gene matches. CDR3 protein: CSPGLAILMNEQFF. CDR3 in DNA: TGCAGTCCGGGACTAGCCATTTTGATGAATGAGCAGTTCTTC.

In DNA form, the CDR3 reads TGTGCCAGCTACGGGTTGCTCGGTAATGAGCAGTTCTTC. Protein sequence: CASYGLLGNEQFF. V and J are TRBV18 and TRBJ2-1, with D uncertain. In germline, CDR1 is KGHSH, CDR2 LQKENI. V was cut by 7 bases and J by 7 bases, with 14 bases left in between. The CDR3 has 13 residues.

The chain employs TRBV9 and TRBJ2-6; D gene ambiguous. Trimming removed 6 bases at V and 1 base at J, with 8 bases between. Looked up from germline, CDR1 is SGDLS and CDR2 is YYNGEE. The CDR3 has 14 residues. CDR3 sequence (DNA): TGTGCCAGCACGATACCTTCTGGGGCCAACGTCCTGACTTTC. Amino acids: CASTIPSGANVLTF.

The rearrangement joins TRBV20-1 to TRBJ1-1, with 8 nucleotides matching TRBD1. CDR3 length: 14 residues. Trimming cost V 0 bases and J 2 bases; bases outside gene matches: 2. Germline CDR1 DFQATT, CDR2 SNEGSKA (reference sequence). For the CDR3, the DNA is TGCAGTGCTAGAGATGGGACAGGCAACACTGAAGCTTTCTTT. It codes for CSARDGTGNTEAFF.

This clonotype was found a few times. The rearrangement joins TRBV20-1 to TRBJ2-2; D remains ambiguous. Germline V gene data show CDR1 as DFQATT and CDR2 as SNEGSKA (reference sequence). Trimming removed 4 bases from V and 3 bases from J, with 3 bases in between. The CDR3 loop spans 11 amino acids. The CDR3 region has the DNA TGCAGTGCTAAACACACCGGGGAGCTGTTTTTT. Translated: CSAKHTGELFF.

J is TRBJ2-1 and V is TRBV24-1, with unresolved D. The CDR3 loop spans 13 amino acids. The germline V gene encodes CDR1 KGHDR and CDR2 SFDVKD. Deletions cut 3 bases from V and 5 bases from J, with 7 bases between. The CDR3 DNA is TGTGCCACCAGTGATATCGACCACAATGAGCAGTTCTTC. Its protein product is CATSDIDHNEQFF.

The chain joins TRBV7-9 to TRBJ1-5, with D unclear. CDR3 length: 13 amino acids. Deletions cut 3 bases from V and 11 bases from J, with 14 bases between. Per the germline V gene, CDR1 is SEHNR and CDR2 is FQNEAQ (reference sequence). CDR3 sequence: CASSFSHSGAQHF. The CDR3 DNA sequence: TGTGCCAGCAGCTTCTCCCACTCTGGGGCCCAGCATTTT.

V gene TRBV18 combines with J gene TRBJ1-6, with D tentatively TRBD1 (6 bases). Germline-derived CDR1 and CDR2 are KGHSH and LQKENI. V lost 3 bases, J lost 7 bases, and 10 bases lay in between. The CDR3 runs 14 residues. In DNA, the CDR3 is TGTGCCAGCTCACCCACAGGGCTGAATTCACCCCTCCACTTT. This sequence encodes CASSPTGLNSPLHF.

The chain couples TRBV4-1 to TRBJ2-7; D possibly uses TRBD1 or TRBD2 (6 bases each). This CDR3 comprises 13 residues. V lost 3 bases and J lost 9, with 15 bases in between. The V gene's germline CDR1 is MGHRA and CDR2 YSYEKL. The CDR3 DNA sequence: TGCGCCAGCAGCCATCCGGGGGCTGATGTGCAGTACTTC. Translated: CASSHPGADVQYF.

This sequence joins TRBV29-1 and TRBJ2-7; no clear D gene. The CDR3 consists of 12 residues. Germline CDR1 SQVTM, CDR2 ANQGSEA. V shed 7 bases and J shed 2 bases, with 12 bases lying between them. The CDR3 reads CSAWTDPYEQYF. DNA of the CDR3: TGCAGCGCTTGGACGGACCCCTACGAGCAGTACTTC.

A few counts support this clonotype. The chain couples TRBV29-1 to TRBJ2-3; 7 bases are shared with TRBD1. V trimming: 6 bases; J trimming: 3 bases; junction bases outside the gene matches: 6. The CDR3 length is 13 residues. Germline lookup yields CDR1 SQVTM and CDR2 ANQGSEA. The CDR3 bases are TGCAGCGTAGACAGGGTCCTAACAGATACGCAGTATTTT. As protein: CSVDRVLTDTQYF.

The chain recombines TRBV5-1 with TRBJ2-7; TRBD2 is a possible D gene (5 bases). The CDR3 runs 14 residues. Germline V gene sequence: CDR1 SGHRS, CDR2 YFSETQ. The V gene lost 0 bases and the J gene lost 7 bases, with 14 bases spanning the gap. CDR3 DNA: TGCGCCAGCAGCTTGGGCAGAGGAACGGGGGAGCAGTACTTC. Its protein product is CASSLGRGTGEQYF.

The rearrangement links TRBV7-6 to TRBJ2-7, with D perhaps TRBD2 (6 bases). The CDR3 has 15 residues. The germline CDR1 and CDR2 sequences are SGHVS and FNYEAQ. V shed 2 bases and J shed 0 bases, with 11 bases lying between them. The CDR3 bases are TGTGCCAGCAGCTTATCTAGCGTTCCCTCCTACGAGCAGTACTTC. As protein: CASSLSSVPSYEQYF. Drawing the rest from reference TRBV7-6 and TRBJ2-7, the complete variable domain is GAGVSQSPRYKVTKRGQDVALRCDPISGHVSLYWYRQALGQGPEFLTYFNYEAQQDKSGLPNDRFSAERPEGSISTLTIQRTEQRDSAMYRCASSLSSVPSYEQYFGPGTRLTVT.